This T cell receptor (beta chain) appears in the sequencing data of a study of blood T cells in healthy people across ages. CDR3 length equals 12 residues. Germline CDR1 is SQVTM and CDR2 is ANQGSEA. V lost 4 bases and J 10 bases, leaving 17 bases between the germline ends. Primers used in a second PCR of roughly 7 to 12 cycles were a sample-barcoded 5' primer and a J-beta primer mix. TCRdb independently ran MiXCR on the 5' RACE reads; one entry per CDR3 protein. This sample has roughly 700,000 distinct CDR3 sequences, with about 52% found just once. This sequence originates from a woman aged 55-70 years in good health. The specimen sequenced was blood. This chain joins TRBV29-1 and TRBJ2-7; D gene ambiguous. The CDR3 protein is CSVVGSKEAQYF. The DNA for the CDR3 is TGCAGCGTTGTTGGCTCAAAAGAGGCCCAGTACTTC.